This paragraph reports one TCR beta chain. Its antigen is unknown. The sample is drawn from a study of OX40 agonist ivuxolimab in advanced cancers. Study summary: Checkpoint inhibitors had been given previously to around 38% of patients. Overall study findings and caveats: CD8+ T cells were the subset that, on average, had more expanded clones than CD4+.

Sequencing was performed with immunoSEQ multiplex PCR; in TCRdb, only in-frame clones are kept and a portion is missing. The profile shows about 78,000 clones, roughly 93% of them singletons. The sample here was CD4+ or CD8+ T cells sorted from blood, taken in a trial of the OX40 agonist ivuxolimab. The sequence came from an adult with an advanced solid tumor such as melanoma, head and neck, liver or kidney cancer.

CDR3 loop: CASSLPSGRAGDEQFF. The CDR3 DNA sequence: TGTGCCAGCAGTTTACCTAGCGGGAGGGCCGGGGATGAGCAGTTCTTC. V and J are TRBV28 and TRBJ2-1, with 12 bases aligning to TRBD2. The CDR3 is 16 residues long. Germline V CDR1 and CDR2: MDHEN, SYDVKM. J lost 8 bases, V lost 2 bases, and 7 bases had no gene match.